These 17 T cell receptor beta chains came from one sample sequenced in a study of blood T cell repertoires in COVID-19. Clones were sequenced by immunoSEQ multiplex PCR, and TCRdb holds only the in-frame ones, with some missing. The sample holds under 300,000 clones, roughly 90% seen once. Specimen: peripheral blood. These TCRs come from a woman between 40 and 55 years old who had recovered from COVID-19.

The chain has TRBV6-1 and TRBJ2-1; TRBD2 agrees at 11 bases. The trim removed 3 bases at V and 3 bases at J, leaving 7 bases unmatched. This CDR3 has 17 amino acids. Germline V gene sequence: CDR1 MNHNS, CDR2 SASEGT. DNA of the CDR3: TGTGCCAGCAGTGAGGCCATGACTAGCGGGATCTACAATGAGCAGTTCTTC. It translates to CASSEAMTSGIYNEQFF.

The CDR3: CATSRGIGGHSGANVLTF. CDR3 nucleotides: TGTGCCACCAGCAGAGGGATTGGAGGTCACTCTGGGGCCAACGTCCTGACTTTC. The chain combines TRBV15 with TRBJ2-6, with a possible D match to TRBD2 (5 bases). Trimming cost V 1 base and J 0 bases, with 13 bases left between them. The CDR3 length is 18 residues. Germline V gene sequence: CDR1 LNHNV, CDR2 YYDKDF (reference sequence).

This clone was counted between two and nine times. The chain has TRBV6-1 and TRBJ2-3; 8 bases are a match to TRBD1. CDR1 and CDR2 (germline): MNHNS, SASEGT. The CDR3 runs 16 residues. With 3 bases clipped from V and 7 bases from J, the junction kept 12 bases outside the gene matches. The CDR3 DNA is TGTGCCAGCAGTGATCCGGACAGGGATTTTTCGTATACGCAGTATTTT. Translating gives CASSDPDRDFSYTQYF.

This sequence joins TRBV30 and TRBJ2-7; maybe TRBD1 (6 bases). Germline values: CDR1 GTSNPN, CDR2 SVGIG (reference sequence). The CDR3 has 13 amino acids. Trimming removed 0 bases at V and 7 bases at J, with 13 bases between. This chain's CDR3 is CAWSVGARREQYF. For the CDR3, the DNA is TGTGCCTGGAGTGTGGGGGCTCGGCGGGAGCAGTACTTC.

The chain joins TRBV10-3 to TRBJ2-1; a weak D match, TRBD2 (7 bases). This CDR3 has 17 amino acids. The V end lost 2 bases, the J end lost 8 bases, and 22 bases lay between the germline ends. Germline V lookup: CDR1 ENHRY, CDR2 SYGVKD. The CDR3 here is CAISEPLGRGPRDEQFF. CDR3 DNA sequence: TGTGCCATCAGTGAGCCTCTAGGGCGGGGGCCTCGGGATGAGCAGTTCTTC.

This chain links TRBV13 with TRBJ2-1; 7 bases align to TRBD1. The germline CDR1 and CDR2 sequences are PRHDT and FYEKMQ (reference sequence). The CDR3 length is 13 residues. V shed 3 bases and J 8 bases; nucleotides not matched to a gene: 4. In DNA form, the CDR3 reads TGTGCCAGCAGCTTCCACAGGGGCGATGAGCAGTTCTTC. Translated, it gives CASSFHRGDEQFF.

J is TRBJ2-7 and V is TRBV3-1 (or the pseudogene TRBV3-2); D is unclear. The V and J ends lost 4 bases and 6 bases respectively, with 7 bases between them. The germline gives CDR1 LGHDT, CDR2 YNNKEL (reference sequence). The CDR3 has 11 amino acids. For the CDR3, the DNA is TGTGCCAGCAGCCGCCCGGGCGAGCAGTACTTC. It yields the protein CASSRPGEQYF.

This chain uses TRBV19 with TRBJ2-5; D is uncertain. Between the trimmed V and J ends, which lost 10 bases and 5 bases, there was a span of 14 bases. The CDR3 is made up of 12 amino acids. CDR1 and CDR2 (germline): LNHDA, SQIVND (reference sequence). CDR3: CATESDGETQYF. In DNA form, the CDR3 reads TGTGCCACAGAATCAGACGGGGAGACCCAGTACTTC. The full variable domain, completed using reference TRBV19 and TRBJ2-5, is DGGITQSPKYLFRKEGQNVTLSCEQNLNHDAMYWYRQDPGQGLRLIYYSQIVNDFQKGDIAEGYSVSREKKESFPLTVTSAQKNPTAFYLCATESDGETQYFGPGTRLLVL.

This clone was seen a single time. The rearrangement links TRBV6-2 or TRBV6-3 to TRBJ2-7, with TRBD2 matching 11 bases. Germline V gene sequence: CDR1 MNHEY, CDR2 SVGEGT. CDR3 length: 13 amino acids. J lost 3 bases, V lost 6 bases, and 1 base had no gene match. In DNA, the CDR3 is TGTGCCAGCAGCACTAGCGGGAGCTACGAGCAGTACTTC. Its protein is CASSTSGSYEQYF.

This chain joins TRBV5-5 and TRBJ2-3; 12 nucleotides agree with TRBD2. In germline, CDR1 is SGHKS, CDR2 YYEKEE (reference sequence). Trimming at V came to 3 bases and at J to 2 bases, leaving 7 bases not matched to a gene. CDR3 size: 17 residues. The CDR3 nucleotides are TGTGCCAGCAGCTATCCAGGGACTAGCGGGTCCACAGATACGCAGTATTTT. Translated: CASSYPGTSGSTDTQYF.

The chain recombines TRBV19 with TRBJ1-5; tentative D call: TRBD1 (5 bases). The CDR3 spans 14 residues. The V gene lost 3 bases and the J gene lost 7 bases, with 13 bases spanning the gap. Germline lookup yields CDR1 LNHDA and CDR2 SQIVND (reference sequence). The DNA for the CDR3 is TGTGCCAGTAGTATTGTTAGCAGGGAACAGCCCCAGCATTTT. This gives the protein CASSIVSREQPQHF.

The chain carries TRBV28 and TRBJ1-3; D remains ambiguous. The CDR3 is made up of 17 amino acids. The germline V and J ends were trimmed by 5 bases and 0 bases, with 17 bases remaining between them. Germline V CDR1 and CDR2: MDHEN, SYDVKM. DNA for the CDR3: TGTGCCAGCAGTCCTTCTTACCGCGTTCTCTCTGGAAACACCATATATTTT. Translation: CASSPSYRVLSGNTIYF.

The CDR3 protein is CASSPTHQGQGDYGYTF. The CDR3 bases are TGTGCCAGCAGTCCGACCCACCAAGGACAGGGGGACTATGGCTACACCTTC. V usage is TRBV6-2 or TRBV6-3 and J usage is TRBJ1-2; 10 positions match TRBD1. This CDR3 is built from 17 residues. Per the germline V gene, CDR1 is MNHEY and CDR2 is SVGEGT. The trim removed 5 bases at V and 3 bases at J, leaving 12 bases unmatched.

The CDR3 protein is CASSQDSGQGNTIYF. For the CDR3, the DNA is TGCGCCAGCAGCCAAGATAGTGGGCAGGGAAACACCATATATTTT. The genes are TRBV4-3 and TRBJ1-3; D is uncertain. Germline CDR1 reads LGHNA; CDR2 reads YSLEER. CDR3 length: 15 residues. V shed 0 bases and J shed 4 bases, with 10 bases lying between them.

This clone appeared once. V gene TRBV19 combines with J gene TRBJ2-7; 8 nucleotides match TRBD1. V lost 3 bases to trimming and J lost 5 bases; unmatched junction nucleotides: 9. The CDR3 spans 15 residues. CDR1 LNHDA and CDR2 SQIVND come from the germline V gene (reference sequence). CDR3 in DNA: TGTGCCAGTAGTATGTCCCCCAGGGGGCAAAACGAGCAGTACTTC. Translation: CASSMSPRGQNEQYF.

The V call is TRBV2, the J call TRBJ2-3, with 12 bases identical to TRBD1. The germline CDR1 and CDR2 sequences are SNHLY and FYNNEI. The CDR3 has 15 residues. Losses at the gene ends were 5 bases for V and 6 bases for J; bases not matched to a gene: 6. CDR3 bases: TGTGCCAGCAGTCGGGACAGGGGGCCCAGGGATACGCAGTATTTT. This translates into CASSRDRGPRDTQYF. Complete variable domain (other parts from reference TRBV2 and TRBJ2-3): EPEVTQTPSHQVTQMGQEVILRCVPISNHLYFYWYRQILGQKVEFLVSFYNNEISEKSEIFDDQFSVERPDGSNFTLKIRSTKLEDSAMYFCASSRDRGPRDTQYFGPGTRLTVL.

The chain carries TRBV29-1 and TRBJ2-2, with D tentatively TRBD1 (6 bases). This CDR3 comprises 16 residues. The V and J ends lost 6 bases and 3 bases respectively, with 20 bases between them. Germline CDR1 is SQVTM and CDR2 is ANQGSEA. CDR3 in DNA: TGCAGCGTAAAGACCTCCGGGACATTTGACACCGGGGAGCTGTTTTTT. Translating it yields CSVKTSGTFDTGELFF.